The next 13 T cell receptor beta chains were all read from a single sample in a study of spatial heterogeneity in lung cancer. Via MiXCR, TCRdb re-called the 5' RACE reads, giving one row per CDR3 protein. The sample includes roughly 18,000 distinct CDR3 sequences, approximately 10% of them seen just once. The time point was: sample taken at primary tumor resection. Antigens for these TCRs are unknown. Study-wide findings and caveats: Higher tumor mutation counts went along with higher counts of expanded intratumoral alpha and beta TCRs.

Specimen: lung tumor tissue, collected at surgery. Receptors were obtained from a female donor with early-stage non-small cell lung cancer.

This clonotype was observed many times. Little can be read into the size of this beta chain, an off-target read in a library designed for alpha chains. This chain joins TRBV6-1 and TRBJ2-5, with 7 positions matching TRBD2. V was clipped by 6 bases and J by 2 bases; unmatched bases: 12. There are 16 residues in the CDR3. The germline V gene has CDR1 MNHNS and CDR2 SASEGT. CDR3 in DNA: TGTGCCAGCAGGCCCTCGACGGCGGGGGTACAAGAGACCCAGTACTTC. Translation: CASRPSTAGVQETQYF.

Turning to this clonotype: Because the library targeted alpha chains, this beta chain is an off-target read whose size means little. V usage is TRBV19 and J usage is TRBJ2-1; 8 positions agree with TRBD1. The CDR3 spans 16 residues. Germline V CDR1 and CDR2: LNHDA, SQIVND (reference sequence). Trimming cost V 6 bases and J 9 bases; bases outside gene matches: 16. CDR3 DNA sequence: TGTGCCAGTAGCCGCGGGTCAGTTCAGGGGGCGGGTGAGCAGTTCTTC. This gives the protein CASSRGSVQGAGEQFF.

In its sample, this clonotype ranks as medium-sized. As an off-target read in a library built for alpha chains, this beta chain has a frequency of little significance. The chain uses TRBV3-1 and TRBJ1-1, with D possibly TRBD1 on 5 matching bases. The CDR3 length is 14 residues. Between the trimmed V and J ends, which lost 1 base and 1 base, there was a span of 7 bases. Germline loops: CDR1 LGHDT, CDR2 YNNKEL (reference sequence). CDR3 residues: CASSQVTENTEAFF. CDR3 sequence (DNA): TGTGCCAGCAGCCAAGTGACAGAGAACACTGAAGCTTTCTTT.

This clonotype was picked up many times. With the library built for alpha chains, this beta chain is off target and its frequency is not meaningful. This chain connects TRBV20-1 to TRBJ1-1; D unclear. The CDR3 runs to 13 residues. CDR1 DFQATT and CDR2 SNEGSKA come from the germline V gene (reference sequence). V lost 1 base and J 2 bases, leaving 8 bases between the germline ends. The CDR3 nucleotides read TGCAGTGCTAGAGGTGAGGCAAACACTGAAGCTTTCTTT. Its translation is CSARGEANTEAFF.

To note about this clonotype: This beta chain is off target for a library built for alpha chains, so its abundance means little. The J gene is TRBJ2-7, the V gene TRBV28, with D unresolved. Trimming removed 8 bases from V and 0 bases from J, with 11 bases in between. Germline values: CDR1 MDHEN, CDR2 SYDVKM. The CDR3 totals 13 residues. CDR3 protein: CASVGQVSYEQYF. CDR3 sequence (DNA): TGTGCCAGCGTTGGGCAGGTCTCCTACGAGCAGTACTTC.

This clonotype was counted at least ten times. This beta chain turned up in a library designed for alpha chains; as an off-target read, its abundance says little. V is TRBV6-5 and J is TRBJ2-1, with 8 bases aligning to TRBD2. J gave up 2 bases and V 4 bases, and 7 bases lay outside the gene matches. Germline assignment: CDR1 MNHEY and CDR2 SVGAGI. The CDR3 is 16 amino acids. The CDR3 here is CASSSRSSGAYNEQFF. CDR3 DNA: TGTGCCAGCAGTTCCCGGAGTAGCGGGGCCTACAATGAGCAGTTCTTC.

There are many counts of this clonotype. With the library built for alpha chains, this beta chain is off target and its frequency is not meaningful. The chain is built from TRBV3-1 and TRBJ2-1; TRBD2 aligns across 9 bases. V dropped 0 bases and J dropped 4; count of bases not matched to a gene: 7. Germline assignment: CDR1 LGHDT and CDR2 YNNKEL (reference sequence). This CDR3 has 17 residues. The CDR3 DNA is TGTGCCAGCAGCCAAGAGGGACTAGCCTCTTATTACAATGAGCAGTTCTTC. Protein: CASSQEGLASYYNEQFF.

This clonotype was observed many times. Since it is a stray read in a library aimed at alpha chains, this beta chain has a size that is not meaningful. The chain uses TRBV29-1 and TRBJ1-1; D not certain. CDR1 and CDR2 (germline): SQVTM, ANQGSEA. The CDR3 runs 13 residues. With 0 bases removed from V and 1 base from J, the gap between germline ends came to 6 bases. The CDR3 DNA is TGCAGCGTTGAAGAGTCACCGAACACTGAAGCTTTCTTT. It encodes CSVEESPNTEAFF.

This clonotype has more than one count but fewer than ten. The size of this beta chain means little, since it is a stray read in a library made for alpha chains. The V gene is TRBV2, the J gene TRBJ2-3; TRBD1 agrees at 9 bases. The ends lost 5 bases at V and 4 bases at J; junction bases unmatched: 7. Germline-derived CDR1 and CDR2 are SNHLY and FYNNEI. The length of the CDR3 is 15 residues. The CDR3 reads CASSPTGGRADTQYF. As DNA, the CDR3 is TGTGCCAGCAGTCCGACAGGGGGTCGCGCAGATACGCAGTATTTT.

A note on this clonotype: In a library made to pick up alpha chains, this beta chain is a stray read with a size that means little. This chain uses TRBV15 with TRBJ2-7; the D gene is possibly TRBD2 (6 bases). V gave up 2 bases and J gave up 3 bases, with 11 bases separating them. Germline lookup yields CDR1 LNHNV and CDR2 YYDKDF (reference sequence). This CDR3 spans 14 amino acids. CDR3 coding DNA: TGTGCCACCAGCAGACCGGGACTGAACTACGAGCAGTACTTC. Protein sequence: CATSRPGLNYEQYF.

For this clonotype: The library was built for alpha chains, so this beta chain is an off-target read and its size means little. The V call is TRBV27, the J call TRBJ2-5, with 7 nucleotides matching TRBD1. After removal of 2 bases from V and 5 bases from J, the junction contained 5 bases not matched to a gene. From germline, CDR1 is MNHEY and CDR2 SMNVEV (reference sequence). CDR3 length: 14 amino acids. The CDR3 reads CASSLQGVGETQYF. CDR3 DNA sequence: TGTGCCAGCAGTTTACAGGGGGTCGGGGAGACCCAGTACTTC.

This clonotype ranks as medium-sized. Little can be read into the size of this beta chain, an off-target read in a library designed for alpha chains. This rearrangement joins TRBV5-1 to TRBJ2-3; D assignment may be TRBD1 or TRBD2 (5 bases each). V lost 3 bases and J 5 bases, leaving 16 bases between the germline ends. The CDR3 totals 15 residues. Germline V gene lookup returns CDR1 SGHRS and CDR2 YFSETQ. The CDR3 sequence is CASSSGVGAGDTQYF. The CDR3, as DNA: TGCGCCAGCAGCTCAGGCGTAGGGGCGGGAGATACGCAGTATTTT.

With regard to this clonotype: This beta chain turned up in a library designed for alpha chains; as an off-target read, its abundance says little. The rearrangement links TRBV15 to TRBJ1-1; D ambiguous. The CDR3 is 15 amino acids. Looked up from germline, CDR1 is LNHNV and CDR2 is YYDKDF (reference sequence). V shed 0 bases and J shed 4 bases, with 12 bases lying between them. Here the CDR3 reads CATSRDRTGSTEAFF. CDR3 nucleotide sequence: TGTGCCACCAGCAGAGATAGGACGGGCAGCACTGAAGCTTTCTTT.